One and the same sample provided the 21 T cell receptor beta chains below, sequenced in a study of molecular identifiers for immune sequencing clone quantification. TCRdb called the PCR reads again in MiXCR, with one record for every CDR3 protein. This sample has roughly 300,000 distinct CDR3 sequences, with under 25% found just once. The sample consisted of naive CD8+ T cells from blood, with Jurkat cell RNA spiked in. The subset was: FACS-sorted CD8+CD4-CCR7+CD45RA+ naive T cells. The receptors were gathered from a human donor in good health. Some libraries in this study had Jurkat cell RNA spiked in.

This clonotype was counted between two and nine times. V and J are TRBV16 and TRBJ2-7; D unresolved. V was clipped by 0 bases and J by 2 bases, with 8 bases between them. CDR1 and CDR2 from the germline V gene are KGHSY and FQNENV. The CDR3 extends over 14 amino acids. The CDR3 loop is CASSQSVDTYEQYF. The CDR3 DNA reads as TGTGCCAGCAGCCAATCGGTCGATACCTACGAGCAGTACTTC.

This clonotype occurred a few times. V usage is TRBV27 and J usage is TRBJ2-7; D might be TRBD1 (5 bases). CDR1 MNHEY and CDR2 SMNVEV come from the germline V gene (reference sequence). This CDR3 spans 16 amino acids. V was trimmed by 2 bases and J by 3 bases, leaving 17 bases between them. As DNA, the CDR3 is TGTGCCAGCAGTTTACAATACGACAGAAGGTACTACGAGCAGTACTTC. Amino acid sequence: CASSLQYDRRYYEQYF.

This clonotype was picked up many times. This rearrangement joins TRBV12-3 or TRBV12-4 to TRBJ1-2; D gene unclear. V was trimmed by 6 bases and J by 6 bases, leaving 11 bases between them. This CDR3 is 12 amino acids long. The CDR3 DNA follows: TGTGCCAGCAGCCCCGACCGGCATGGCTACACCTTC. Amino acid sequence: CASSPDRHGYTF.

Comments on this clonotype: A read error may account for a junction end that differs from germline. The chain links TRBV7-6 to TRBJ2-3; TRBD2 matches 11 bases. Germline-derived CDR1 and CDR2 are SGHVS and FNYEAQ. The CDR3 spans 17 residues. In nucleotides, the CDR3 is TGTGCCAACAGCTTCCCGACTAGCGGGGAGAACACAGATACGCAGTATTTT. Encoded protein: CANSFPTSGENTDTQYF.

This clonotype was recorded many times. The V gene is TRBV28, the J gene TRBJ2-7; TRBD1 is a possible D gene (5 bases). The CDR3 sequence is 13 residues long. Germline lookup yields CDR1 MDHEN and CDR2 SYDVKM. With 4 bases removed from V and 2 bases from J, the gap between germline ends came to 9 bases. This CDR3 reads CASSSPDTYEQYF. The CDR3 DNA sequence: TGTGCCAGCAGTTCCCCGGACACCTACGAGCAGTACTTC.

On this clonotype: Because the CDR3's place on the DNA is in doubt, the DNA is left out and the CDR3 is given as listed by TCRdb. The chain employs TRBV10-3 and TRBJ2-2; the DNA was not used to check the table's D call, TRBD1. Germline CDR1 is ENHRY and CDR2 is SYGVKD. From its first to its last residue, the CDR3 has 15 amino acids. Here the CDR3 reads CAIGVGQGNTGELLF.

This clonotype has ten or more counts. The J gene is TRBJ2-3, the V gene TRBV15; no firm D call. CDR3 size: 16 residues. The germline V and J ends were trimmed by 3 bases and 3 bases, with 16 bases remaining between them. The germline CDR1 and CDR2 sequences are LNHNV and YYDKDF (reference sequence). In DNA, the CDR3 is TGTGCCACCAGCAGGACCTCTGATAGGTTGACAGATACGCAGTATTTT. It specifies CATSRTSDRLTDTQYF.

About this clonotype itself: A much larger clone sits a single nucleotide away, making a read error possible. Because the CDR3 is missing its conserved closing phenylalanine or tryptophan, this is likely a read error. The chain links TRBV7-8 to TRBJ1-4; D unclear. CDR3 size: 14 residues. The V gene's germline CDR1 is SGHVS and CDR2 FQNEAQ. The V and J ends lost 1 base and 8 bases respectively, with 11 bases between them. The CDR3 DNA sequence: TGTGCCAGCAGCTTAGGAGGATTTGAGGAAAAACTGTTTCTT. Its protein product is CASSLGGFEEKLFL.

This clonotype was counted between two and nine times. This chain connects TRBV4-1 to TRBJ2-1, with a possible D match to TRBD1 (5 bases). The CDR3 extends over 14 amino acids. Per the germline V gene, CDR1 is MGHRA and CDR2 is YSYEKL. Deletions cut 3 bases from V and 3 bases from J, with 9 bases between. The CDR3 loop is CASSHQTVYNEQFF. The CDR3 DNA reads TGCGCCAGCAGCCATCAGACAGTCTACAATGAGCAGTTCTTC.

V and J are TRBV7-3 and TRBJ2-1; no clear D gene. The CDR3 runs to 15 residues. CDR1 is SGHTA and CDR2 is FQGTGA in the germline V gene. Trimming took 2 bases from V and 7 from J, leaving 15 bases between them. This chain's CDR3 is CASSLGDFPMNEQFF. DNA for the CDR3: TGTGCCAGCAGCTTAGGTGACTTCCCCATGAATGAGCAGTTCTTC.

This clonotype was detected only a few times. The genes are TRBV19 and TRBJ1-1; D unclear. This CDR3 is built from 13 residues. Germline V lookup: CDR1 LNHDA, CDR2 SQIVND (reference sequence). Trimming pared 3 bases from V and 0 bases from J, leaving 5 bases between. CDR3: CASSIILNTEAFF. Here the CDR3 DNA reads TGTGCCAGTAGTATCATCTTGAACACTGAAGCTTTCTTT.

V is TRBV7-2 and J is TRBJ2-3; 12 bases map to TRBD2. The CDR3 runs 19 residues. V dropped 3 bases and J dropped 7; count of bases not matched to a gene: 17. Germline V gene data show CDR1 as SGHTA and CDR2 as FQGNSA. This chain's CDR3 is CASSFVVLAGGPRGNTQYF. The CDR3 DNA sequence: TGTGCCAGCAGCTTCGTTGTTCTAGCGGGAGGGCCGAGGGGAAATACGCAGTATTTT.

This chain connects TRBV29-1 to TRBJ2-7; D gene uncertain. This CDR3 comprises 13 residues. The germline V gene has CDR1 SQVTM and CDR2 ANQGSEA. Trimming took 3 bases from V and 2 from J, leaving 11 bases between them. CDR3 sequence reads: CSVEICTAYEQYF. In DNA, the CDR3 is TGCAGCGTTGAGATTTGCACTGCCTACGAGCAGTACTTC.

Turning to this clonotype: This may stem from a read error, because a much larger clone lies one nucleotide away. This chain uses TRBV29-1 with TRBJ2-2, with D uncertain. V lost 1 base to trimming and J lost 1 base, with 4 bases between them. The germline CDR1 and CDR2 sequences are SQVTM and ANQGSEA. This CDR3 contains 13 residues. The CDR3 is CSVEARNTGELFF. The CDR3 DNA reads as TGCAGCGTTGAAGCGCGGAACACCGGGGAGCTGTTTTTT.

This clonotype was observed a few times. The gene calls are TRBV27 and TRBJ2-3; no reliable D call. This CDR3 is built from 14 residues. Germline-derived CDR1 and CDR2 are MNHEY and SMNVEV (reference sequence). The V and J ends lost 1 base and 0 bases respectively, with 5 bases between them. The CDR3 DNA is TGTGCCAGCAGTTTATTAGACAGCACAGATACGCAGTATTTT. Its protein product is CASSLLDSTDTQYF.

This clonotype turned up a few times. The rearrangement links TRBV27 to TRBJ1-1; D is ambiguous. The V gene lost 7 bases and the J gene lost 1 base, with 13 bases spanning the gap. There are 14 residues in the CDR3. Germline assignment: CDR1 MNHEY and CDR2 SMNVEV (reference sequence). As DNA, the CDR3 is TGTGCCAGCATGCCCCTCTGGGCGAACACTGAAGCTTTCTTT. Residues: CASMPLWANTEAFF.

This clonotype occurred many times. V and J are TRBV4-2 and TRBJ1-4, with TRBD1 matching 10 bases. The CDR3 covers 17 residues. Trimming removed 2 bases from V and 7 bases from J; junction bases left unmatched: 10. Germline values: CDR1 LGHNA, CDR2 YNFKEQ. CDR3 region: CASSQSLIGTGVEKLFF. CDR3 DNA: TGTGCCAGCAGCCAATCTCTAATAGGGACAGGGGTTGAAAAACTGTTTTTT.

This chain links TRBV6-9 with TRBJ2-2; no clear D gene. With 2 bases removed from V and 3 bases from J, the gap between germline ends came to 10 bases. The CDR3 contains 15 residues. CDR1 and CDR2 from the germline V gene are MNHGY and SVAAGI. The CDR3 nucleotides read TGTGCCAGCAGTTATCCGGGTCCCCACACCGGGGAGCTGTTTTTT. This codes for CASSYPGPHTGELFF.

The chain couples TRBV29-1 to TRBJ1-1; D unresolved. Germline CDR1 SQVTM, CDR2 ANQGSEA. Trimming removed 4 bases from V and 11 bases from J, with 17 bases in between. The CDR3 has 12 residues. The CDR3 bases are TGCAGCGTTGTAGTCCGGCCGGGGTTGGCTTTCTTT. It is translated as CSVVVRPGLAFF.

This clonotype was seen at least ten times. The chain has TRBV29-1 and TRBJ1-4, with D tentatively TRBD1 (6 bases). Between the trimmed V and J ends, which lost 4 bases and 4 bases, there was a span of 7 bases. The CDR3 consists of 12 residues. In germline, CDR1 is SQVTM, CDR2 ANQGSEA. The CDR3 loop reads CSVGTDNEKLFF. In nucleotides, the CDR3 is TGCAGCGTTGGGACAGATAATGAAAAACTGTTTTTT. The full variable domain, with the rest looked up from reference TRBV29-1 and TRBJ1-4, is SAVISQKPSRDICQRGTSLTIQCQVDSQVTMMFWYRQQPGQSLTLIATANQGSEATYESGFVIDKFPISRPNLTFSTLTVSNMSPEDSSIYLCSVGTDNEKLFFGSGTQLSVL.

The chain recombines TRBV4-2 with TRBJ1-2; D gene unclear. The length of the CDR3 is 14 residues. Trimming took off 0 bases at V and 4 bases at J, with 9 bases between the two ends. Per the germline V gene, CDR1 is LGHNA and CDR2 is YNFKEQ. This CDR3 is CASSQEGLVYGYTF. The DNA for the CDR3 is TGTGCCAGCAGCCAAGAGGGATTGGTCTATGGCTACACCTTC.